This T cell receptor (beta chain) originates from a study of CD8+ T cells in alopecia areata. Reverse transcription of extracted RNA yielded cDNA, which provided the sequencing template. Assay: immunoSEQ multiplex PCR; the TCRdb copy retains only in-frame clones and omits some. The top ten hold 6% to 7% of the sample, which has 130,000 to 150,000 clones, roughly 50% seen once. Overall study findings and caveats: Higher clonality than in normal scalp was seen in lesional scalp, especially alopecia totalis/universalis.

As regards this clone: What it binds is unknown.

From germline, CDR1 is SGDLS and CDR2 YYNGEE. V lost 1 base and J 2 bases, leaving 9 bases between the germline ends. The CDR3 has 14 residues. The sample taken for sequencing was CD4+ T cells sorted from blood. The chain is built from TRBV9 and TRBJ2-5; D is perhaps TRBD1 (6 bases). The clonotype originates from a human donor with alopecia areata. CDR3 DNA: TGTGCCAGCAGCGTAACCGGACAGCAAGAGACCCAGTACTTC. Translated, it gives CASSVTGQQETQYF.